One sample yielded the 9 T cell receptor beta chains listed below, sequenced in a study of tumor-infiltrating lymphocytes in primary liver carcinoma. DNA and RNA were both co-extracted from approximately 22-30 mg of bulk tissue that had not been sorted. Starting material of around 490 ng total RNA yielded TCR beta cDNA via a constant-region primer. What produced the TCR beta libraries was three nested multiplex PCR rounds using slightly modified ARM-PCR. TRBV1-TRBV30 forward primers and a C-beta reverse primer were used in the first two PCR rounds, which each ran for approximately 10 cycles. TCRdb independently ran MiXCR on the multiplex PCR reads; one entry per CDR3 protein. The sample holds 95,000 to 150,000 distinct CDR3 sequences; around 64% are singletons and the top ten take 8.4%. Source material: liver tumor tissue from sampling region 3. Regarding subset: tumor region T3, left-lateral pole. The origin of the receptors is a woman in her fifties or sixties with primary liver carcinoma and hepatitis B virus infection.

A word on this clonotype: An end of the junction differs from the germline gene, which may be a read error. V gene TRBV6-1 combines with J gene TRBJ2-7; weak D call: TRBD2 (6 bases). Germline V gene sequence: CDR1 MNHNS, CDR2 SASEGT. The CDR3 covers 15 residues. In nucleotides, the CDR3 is TGTGCCAGCAACAGCCCCCGGGGGAGCTCCTACGAGCGGTGCTTC. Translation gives CASNSPRGSSYERCF.

The CDR3 DNA reads as TGTGCCATCAGTGACTCGGGGGGGGGATCAGCCCAGCATTTT. Translated, it gives CAISDSGGGSAQHF. The rearrangement joins TRBV10-3 to TRBJ1-5, with D possibly matching TRBD1 (5 bases). CDR1 is ENHRY, CDR2 SYGVKD, per germline. CDR3 length equals 14 residues. V shed 3 bases and J shed 11 bases, with 17 bases lying between them.

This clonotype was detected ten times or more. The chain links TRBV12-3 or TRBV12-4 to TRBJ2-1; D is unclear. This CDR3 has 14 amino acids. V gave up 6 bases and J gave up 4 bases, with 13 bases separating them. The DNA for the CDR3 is TGTGCCAGCAGCCCGGATTTGGGGTACAATGAGCAGTTCTTC. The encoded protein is CASSPDLGYNEQFF.

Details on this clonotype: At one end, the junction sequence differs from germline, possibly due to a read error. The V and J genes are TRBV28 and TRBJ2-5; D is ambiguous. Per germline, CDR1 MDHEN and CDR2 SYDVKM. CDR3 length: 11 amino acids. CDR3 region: CASSLSETRYF. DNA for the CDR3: TGTGCCAGCAGTTTGTCCGAGACCCGGTACTTC.

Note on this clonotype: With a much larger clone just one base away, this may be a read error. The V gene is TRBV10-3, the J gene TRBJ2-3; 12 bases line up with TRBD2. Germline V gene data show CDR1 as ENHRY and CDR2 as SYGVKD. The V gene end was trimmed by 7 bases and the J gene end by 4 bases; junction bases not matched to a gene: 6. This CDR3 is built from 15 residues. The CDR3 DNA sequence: TGTGCCATCACTACGACTAGCGGGAGCCCAGATACGCAGTATTTT. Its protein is CAITTTSGSPDTQYF.

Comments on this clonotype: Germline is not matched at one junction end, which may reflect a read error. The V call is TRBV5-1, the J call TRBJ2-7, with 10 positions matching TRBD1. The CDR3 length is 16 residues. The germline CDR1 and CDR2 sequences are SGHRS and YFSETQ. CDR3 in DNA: TGCGCCAGCAGCCCGGGTGGACAGGGGGACATGTACGAGCAGTGCTTC. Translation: CASSPGGQGDMYEQCF.

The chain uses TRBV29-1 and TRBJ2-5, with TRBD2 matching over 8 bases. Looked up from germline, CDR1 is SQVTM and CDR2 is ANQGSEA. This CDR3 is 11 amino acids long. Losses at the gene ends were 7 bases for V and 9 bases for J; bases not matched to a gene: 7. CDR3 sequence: CSAGGLVAQYF. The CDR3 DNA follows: TGCAGCGCTGGGGGACTAGTGGCCCAGTACTTC.

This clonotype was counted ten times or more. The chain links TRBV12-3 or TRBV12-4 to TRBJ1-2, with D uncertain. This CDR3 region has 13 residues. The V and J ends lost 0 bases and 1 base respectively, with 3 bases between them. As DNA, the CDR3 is TGTGCCAGCAGTTTAGCCCGTAACTATGGCTACACCTTC. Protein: CASSLARNYGYTF.

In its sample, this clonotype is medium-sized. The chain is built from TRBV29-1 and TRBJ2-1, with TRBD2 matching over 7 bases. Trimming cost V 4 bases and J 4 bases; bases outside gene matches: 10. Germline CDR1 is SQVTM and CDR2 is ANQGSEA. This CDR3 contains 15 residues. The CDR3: CSVGGSSGTYNEQFF. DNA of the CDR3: TGCAGCGTTGGGGGGTCTAGCGGAACGTACAATGAGCAGTTCTTC.